This record covers a single T cell receptor beta chain. The antigen is undetermined. This sample was included in a study of cytomegalovirus exposure and HLA in healthy donors. About the research overall: It was reported in a later analysis that the approximately 120 validation repertoires used the same platform as the 666 first-cohort repertoires.

The V gene's germline CDR1 is WNHNN and CDR2 SYGVQD (reference sequence). The length of the CDR3 is 18 residues. J was trimmed by 3 bases and V by 2 bases; bases with no gene match: 8. Study-level results: The TCR clusters that emerged in the first cohort tended, a later analysis found, to co-occur in the 120 or so validation repertoires. Associated with cytomegalovirus, according to the listing, were 150 to 200 TCR beta chains. Reportedly, cytomegalovirus status was diagnosed with high sensitivity and specificity.

Some clones are missing from TCRdb's copy, which holds only in-frame ones; the method was immunoSEQ multiplex PCR. The sample lists approximately 150,000 clones, roughly 89% occurring once. The TCR sequence derives from a woman aged 18-29 years in good health and CMV-seropositive. Sequencing was done on a sample of PBMCs. The chain joins TRBV10-1 to TRBJ2-2, with 11 positions matching TRBD2. CDR3 in DNA: TGCGCCAGCAGTGAGACTAGCGGGAGAGGGTCATACACCGGGGAGCTGTTTTTT. Amino acids: CASSETSGRGSYTGELFF.